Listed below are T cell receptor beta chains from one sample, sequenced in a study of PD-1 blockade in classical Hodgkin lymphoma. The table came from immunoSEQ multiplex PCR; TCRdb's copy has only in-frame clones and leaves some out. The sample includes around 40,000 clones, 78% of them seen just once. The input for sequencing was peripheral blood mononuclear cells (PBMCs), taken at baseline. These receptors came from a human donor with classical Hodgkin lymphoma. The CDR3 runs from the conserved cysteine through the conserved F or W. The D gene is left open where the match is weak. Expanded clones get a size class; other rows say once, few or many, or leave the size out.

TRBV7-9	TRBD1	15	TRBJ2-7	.	CASSQATGWDYEQYF	TGTGCCAGCAGCCAAGCGACAGGGTGGGACTACGAGCAGTACTTC
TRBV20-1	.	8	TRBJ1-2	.	CSVWGGYF	TGCAGTGTTTGGGGGGGATACTTC
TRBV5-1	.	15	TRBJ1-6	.	CASSPAGSYNSPLHF	TGCGCCAGCAGCCCTGCTGGGTCCTATAATTCACCCCTCCACTTT
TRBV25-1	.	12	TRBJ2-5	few	CASSEYIETQYF	TGTGCCAGCAGTGAATATATAGAGACCCAGTACTTC
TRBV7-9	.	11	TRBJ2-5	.	CASSPRETQYF	TGTGCCAGCAGCCCCCGGGAGACCCAGTACTTC
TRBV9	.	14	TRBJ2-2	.	CASSVDLNTGELFF	TGTGCCAGCAGCGTAGATTTAAACACCGGGGAGCTGTTTTTT
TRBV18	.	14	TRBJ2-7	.	CASSPDRNHYEQYF	TGTGCCAGCTCCCCCGACAGGAACCACTACGAGCAGTACTTC
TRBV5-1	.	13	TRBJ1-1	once	CASSYPGGTEAFF	TGCGCCAGCAGTTATCCGGGGGGCACTGAAGCTTTCTTT
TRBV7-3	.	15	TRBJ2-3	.	CASSSSSLVGNTQYF	TGTGCCAGCAGCTCAAGCAGCCTGGTAGGAAATACGCAGTATTTT
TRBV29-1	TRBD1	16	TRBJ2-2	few	CSVEDSGQGNTGELFF	TGCAGCGTTGAAGATTCGGGACAGGGTAACACCGGGGAGCTGTTTTTT
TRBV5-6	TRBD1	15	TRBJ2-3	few	CASSRGTGGLDTQYF	TGTGCCAGCAGCCGAGGGACAGGGGGATTGGATACGCAGTATTTT
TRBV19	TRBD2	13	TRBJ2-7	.	CASSAGLLNEQYF	TGTGCCAGTAGTGCGGGACTATTAAACGAGCAGTACTTC
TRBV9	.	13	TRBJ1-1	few	CASSASINTEAFF	TGTGCCAGCAGCGCGTCGATAAACACTGAAGCTTTCTTT
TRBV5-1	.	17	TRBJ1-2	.	CASSLAPEGTGGHGYTF	TGCGCCAGCAGCTTGGCCCCCGAAGGGACGGGGGGTCATGGCTACACCTTC
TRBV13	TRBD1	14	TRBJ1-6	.	CASSLTGDGSPLHF	TGTGCCAGCAGCTTAACAGGGGACGGTTCACCCCTCCACTTT
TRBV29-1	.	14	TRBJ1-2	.	CSVANRAKSGGYTF	TGCAGCGTTGCCAACAGAGCTAAGTCTGGCGGCTACACCTTC
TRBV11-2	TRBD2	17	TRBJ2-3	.	CASSLDPWRGGTDTQYF	TGTGCCAGCAGCTTAGATCCGTGGCGGGGGGGCACAGATACGCAGTATTTT
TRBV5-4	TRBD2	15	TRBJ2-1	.	CASSLGLAGGNEQFF	TGTGCCAGCAGCTTGGGACTAGCGGGGGGCAATGAGCAGTTCTTC
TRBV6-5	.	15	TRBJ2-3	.	CASSPSPGTPDTQYF	TGTGCCAGCAGTCCATCCCCCGGCACCCCAGATACGCAGTATTTT
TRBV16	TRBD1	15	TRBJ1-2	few	CASSQFADRIYGYTF	TGTGCCAGCAGCCAATTCGCGGACAGGATCTATGGCTACACCTTC
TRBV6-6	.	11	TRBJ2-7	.	CASSYTYEQYF	TGTGCCAGCAGCTACACCTACGAGCAGTACTTC
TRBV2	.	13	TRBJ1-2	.	CASLEGGGSGYTF	TGTGCCAGCTTGGAAGGGGGGGGCAGTGGCTACACCTTC
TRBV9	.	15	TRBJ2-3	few	CASSVAFGEGDTQYF	TGTGCCAGCAGCGTTGCTTTTGGTGAGGGAGATACGCAGTATTTT
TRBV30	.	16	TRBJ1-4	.	CAWRYVGGPTNEKLFF	TGTGCCTGGAGATACGTTGGGGGTCCTACTAATGAAAAACTGTTTTTT
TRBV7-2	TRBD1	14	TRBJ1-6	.	CASTKQGENSPLHF	TGTGCCAGCACCAAACAGGGGGAAAATTCACCCCTCCACTTT
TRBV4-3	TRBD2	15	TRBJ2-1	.	CASSQELAGGPWQFF	TGCGCCAGCAGCCAAGAACTAGCGGGGGGGCCGTGGCAGTTCTTC
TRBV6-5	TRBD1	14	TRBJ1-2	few	CASTSGGLNYGYTF	TGTGCCAGCACCTCAGGGGGACTCAACTATGGCTACACCTTC
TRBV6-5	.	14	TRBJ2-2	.	CASGGNANTGELFF	TGTGCCAGCGGAGGAAACGCGAACACCGGGGAGCTGTTTTTT
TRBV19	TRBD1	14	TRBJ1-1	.	CASSIRGDRLEAFF	TGTGCCAGTAGTATAAGGGGGGACAGGCTTGAAGCTTTCTTT
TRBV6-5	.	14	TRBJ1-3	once	CASSQGVIGNTIYF	TGTGCCAGCTCACAGGGAGTTATAGGAAACACCATATATTTT
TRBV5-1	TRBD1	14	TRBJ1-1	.	CASSTGTANTEAFF	TGCGCCAGCAGCACCGGGACAGCGAACACTGAAGCTTTCTTT
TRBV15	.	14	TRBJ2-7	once	CATSRDKKGYEQYF	TGTGCCACCAGCAGAGATAAGAAGGGTTACGAGCAGTACTTC
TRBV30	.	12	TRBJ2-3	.	CAWSVAADTQYF	TGTGCCTGGAGTGTGGCAGCGGATACGCAGTATTTT
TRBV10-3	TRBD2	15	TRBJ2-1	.	CAIRPGGGGYNEQFF	TGTGCCATCAGGCCCGGTGGCGGGGGCTACAATGAGCAGTTCTTC
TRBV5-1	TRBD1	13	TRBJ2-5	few	CASSYTGEETQYF	TGCGCCAGCAGCTATACAGGGGAAGAGACCCAGTACTTC
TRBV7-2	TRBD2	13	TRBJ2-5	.	CASSPGLKETQYF	TGTGCCAGCAGCCCGGGACTAAAAGAGACCCAGTACTTC
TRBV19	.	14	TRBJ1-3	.	CASSIRTDGNTIYF	TGTGCCAGTAGTATTAGGACGGACGGAAACACCATATATTTT
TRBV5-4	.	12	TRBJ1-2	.	CASSLDWSGYTF	TGTGCCAGCAGCTTGGATTGGTCTGGCTACACCTTC
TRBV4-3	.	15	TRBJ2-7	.	CASSQAFDLSYEQYF	TGCGCCAGCAGCCAAGCGTTCGATCTATCCTACGAGCAGTACTTC
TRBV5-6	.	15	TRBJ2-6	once	CASSLRAAGANVLTF	TGTGCCAGCAGCTTGAGAGCGGCTGGGGCCAACGTCCTGACTTTC
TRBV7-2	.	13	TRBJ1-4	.	CASSVPTNEKLFF	TGTGCCAGCAGCGTACCAACTAATGAAAAACTGTTTTTT
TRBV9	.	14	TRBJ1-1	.	CASSVAVENTEAFF	TGTGCCAGCAGCGTAGCTGTAGAAAACACTGAAGCTTTCTTT
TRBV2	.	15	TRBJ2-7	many	CASSEAHLSRGEQYF	TGTGCCAGCAGTGAAGCGCACCTCAGCAGAGGCGAGCAGTACTTC
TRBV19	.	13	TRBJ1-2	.	CASSIGGKRGYTF	TGTGCCAGTAGTATAGGGGGGAAGCGTGGCTACACCTTC
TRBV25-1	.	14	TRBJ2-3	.	CASSLLVKADTQYF	TGTGCCAGCTCCCTACTAGTGAAGGCGGATACGCAGTATTTT
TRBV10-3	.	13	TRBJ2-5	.	CAISGGSQETQYF	TGTGCCATCAGTGGGGGTAGCCAAGAGACCCAGTACTTC
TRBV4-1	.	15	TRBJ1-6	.	CASRTARPTSSPLHF	TGCGCCAGCCGCACTGCCAGGCCTACGAGTTCACCCCTCCACTTT
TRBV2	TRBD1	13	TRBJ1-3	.	CASRGTGGNTIYF	TGTGCCAGCAGAGGGACAGGAGGAAACACCATATATTTT
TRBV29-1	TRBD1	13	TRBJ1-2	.	CSVEPRGSYGYTF	TGCAGCGTTGAACCCAGGGGGTCCTATGGCTACACCTTC
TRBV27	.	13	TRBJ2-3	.	CASSPPLTDTQYF	TGTGCCAGCAGTCCCCCCCTCACAGATACGCAGTATTTT
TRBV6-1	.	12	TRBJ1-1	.	CASSARLAEAFF	TGTGCCAGCAGTGCTAGATTAGCTGAAGCTTTCTTT
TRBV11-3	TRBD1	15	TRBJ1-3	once	CASSLGTGAGNTIYF	TGTGCCAGCAGCTTGGGGACAGGGGCTGGAAACACCATATATTTT
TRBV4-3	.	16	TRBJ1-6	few	CASSQDRRSYNSPLHF	TGCGCCAGCAGCCAAGATCGCCGCTCCTATAATTCACCCCTCCACTTT
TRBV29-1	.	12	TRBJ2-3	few	CSVNRDLDTQYF	TGCAGCGTGAACAGGGATTTGGATACGCAGTATTTT
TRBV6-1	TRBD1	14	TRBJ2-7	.	CASTADRVSYEQYF	TGTGCCAGCACTGCGGACAGGGTGTCCTACGAGCAGTACTTC
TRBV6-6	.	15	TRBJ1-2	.	CASSYLAKANYGYTF	TGTGCCAGCAGTTACCTAGCCAAAGCTAACTATGGCTACACCTTC
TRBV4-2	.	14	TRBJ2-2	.	CASSHETVTGELFF	TGTGCCAGCAGCCACGAAACAGTCACCGGGGAGCTGTTTTTT
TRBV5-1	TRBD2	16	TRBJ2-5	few	CASSLGLADLQETQYF	TGCGCCAGCAGCCTAGGACTAGCGGATCTCCAAGAGACCCAGTACTTC
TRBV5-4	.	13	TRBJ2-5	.	CASSLGQGETQYF	TGTGCCAGCAGCTTGGGGCAGGGGGAGACCCAGTACTTC
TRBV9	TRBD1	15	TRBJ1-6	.	CASSPRTGGDSPLHF	TGTGCCAGCAGCCCACGGACAGGGGGCGACTCACCCCTCCACTTT